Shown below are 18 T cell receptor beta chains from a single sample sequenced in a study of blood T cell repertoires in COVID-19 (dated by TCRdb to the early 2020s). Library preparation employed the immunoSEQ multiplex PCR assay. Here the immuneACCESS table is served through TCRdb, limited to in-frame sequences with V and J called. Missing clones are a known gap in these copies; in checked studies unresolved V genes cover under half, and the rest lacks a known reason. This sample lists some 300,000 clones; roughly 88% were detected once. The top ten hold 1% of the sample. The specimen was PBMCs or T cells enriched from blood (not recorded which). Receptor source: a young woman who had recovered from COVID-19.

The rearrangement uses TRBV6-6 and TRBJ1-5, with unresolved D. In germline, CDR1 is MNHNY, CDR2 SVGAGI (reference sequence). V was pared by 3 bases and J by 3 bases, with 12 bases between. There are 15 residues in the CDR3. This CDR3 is CASSYGWAFNQPQHF. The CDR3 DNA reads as TGTGCCAGCAGTTATGGTTGGGCCTTCAATCAGCCCCAGCATTTT.

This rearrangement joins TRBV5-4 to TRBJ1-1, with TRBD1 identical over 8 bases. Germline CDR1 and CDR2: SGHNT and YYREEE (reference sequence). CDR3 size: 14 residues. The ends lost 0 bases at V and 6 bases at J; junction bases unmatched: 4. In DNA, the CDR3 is TGTGCCAGCAGCTTGGCAGGGGGCCAGGCTGAAGCTTTCTTT. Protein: CASSLAGGQAEAFF.

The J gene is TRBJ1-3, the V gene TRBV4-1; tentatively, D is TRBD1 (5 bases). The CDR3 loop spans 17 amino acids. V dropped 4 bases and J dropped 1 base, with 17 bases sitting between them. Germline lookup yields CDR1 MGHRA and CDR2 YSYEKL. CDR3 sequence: CASSLTEGAGSGNTIYF. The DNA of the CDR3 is TGCGCCAGCAGCCTGACAGAAGGCGCCGGGTCTGGAAACACCATATATTTT.

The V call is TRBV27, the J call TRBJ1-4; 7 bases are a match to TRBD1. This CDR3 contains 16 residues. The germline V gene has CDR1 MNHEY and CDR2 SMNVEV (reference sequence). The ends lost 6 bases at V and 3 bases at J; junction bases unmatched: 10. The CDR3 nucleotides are TGTGCCAGCAGCCCGTCCCGGGACAGACCTAATGAAAAACTGTTTTTT. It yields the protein CASSPSRDRPNEKLFF.

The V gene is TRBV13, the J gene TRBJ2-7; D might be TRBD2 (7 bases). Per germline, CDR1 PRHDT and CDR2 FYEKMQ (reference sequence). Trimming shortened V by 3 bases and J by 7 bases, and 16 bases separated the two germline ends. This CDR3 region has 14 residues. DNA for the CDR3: TGTGCCAGCAGCTTGCGGGGGCGCTGGGGGGAGCAGTACTTC. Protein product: CASSLRGRWGEQYF.

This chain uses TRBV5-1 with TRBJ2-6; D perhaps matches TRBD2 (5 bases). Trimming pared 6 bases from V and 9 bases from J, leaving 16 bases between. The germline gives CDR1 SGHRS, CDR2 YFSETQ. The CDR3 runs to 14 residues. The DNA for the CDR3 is TGCGCCAGCACTAGCCCGGGATACAACAACGTCCTGACTTTC. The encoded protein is CASTSPGYNNVLTF.

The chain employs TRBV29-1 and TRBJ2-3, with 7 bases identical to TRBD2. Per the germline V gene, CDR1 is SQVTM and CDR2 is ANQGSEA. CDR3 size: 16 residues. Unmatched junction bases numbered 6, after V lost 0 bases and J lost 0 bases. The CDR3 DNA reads TGCAGCGTTGAAGAACTTGGCGGGAGTAGCACAGATACGCAGTATTTT. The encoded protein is CSVEELGGSSTDTQYF.

The CDR3 coding sequence is TGTGCCAGCAGCTTAGAGCTAGCGGGGACCTACGAGCAGTACTTC. Amino acid sequence: CASSLELAGTYEQYF. V and J are TRBV7-3 and TRBJ2-7, with 9 positions matching TRBD2. CDR1 and CDR2 from the germline V gene are SGHTA and FQGTGA. Trimming at V came to 2 bases and at J to 2 bases, leaving 4 bases not matched to a gene. This CDR3 is built from 15 residues. Looking up the rest from reference TRBV7-3 and TRBJ2-7 gives the full variable domain: GAGVSQTPSNKVTEKGKYVELRCDPISGHTALYWYRQSLGQGPEFLIYFQGTGAADDSGLPNDRFFAVRPEGSVSTLKIQRTERGDSAVYLCASSLELAGTYEQYFGPGTRLTVT.

The CDR3 loop is CASSTRQGWQPQHF. The CDR3 coding sequence is TGTGCCAGTAGTACGAGACAGGGGTGGCAGCCCCAGCATTTT. The genes are TRBV19 and TRBJ1-5; 8 nucleotides align to TRBD1. There are 14 residues in the CDR3. J was trimmed by 7 bases and V by 4 bases; bases with no gene match: 6. Germline assignment: CDR1 LNHDA and CDR2 SQIVND (reference sequence).

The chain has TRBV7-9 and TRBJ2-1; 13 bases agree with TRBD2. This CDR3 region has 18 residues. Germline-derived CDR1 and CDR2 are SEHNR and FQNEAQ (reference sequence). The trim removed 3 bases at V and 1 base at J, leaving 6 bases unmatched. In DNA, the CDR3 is TGTGCCAGCAGCTTGGAGAGACTAGCGGGAGGATCCTACAATGAGCAGTTCTTC. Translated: CASSLERLAGGSYNEQFF.

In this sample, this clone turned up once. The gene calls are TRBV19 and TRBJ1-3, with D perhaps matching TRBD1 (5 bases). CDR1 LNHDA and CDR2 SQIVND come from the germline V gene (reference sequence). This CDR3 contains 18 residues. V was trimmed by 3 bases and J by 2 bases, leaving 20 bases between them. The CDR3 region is CASSIIGGNERTGNTIYF. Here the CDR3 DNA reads TGTGCCAGTAGTATCATTGGGGGGAACGAAAGGACTGGAAACACCATATATTTT. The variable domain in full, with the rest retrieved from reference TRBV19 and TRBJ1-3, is DGGITQSPKYLFRKEGQNVTLSCEQNLNHDAMYWYRQDPGQGLRLIYYSQIVNDFQKGDIAEGYSVSREKKESFPLTVTSAQKNPTAFYLCASSIIGGNERTGNTIYFGEGSWLTVV.

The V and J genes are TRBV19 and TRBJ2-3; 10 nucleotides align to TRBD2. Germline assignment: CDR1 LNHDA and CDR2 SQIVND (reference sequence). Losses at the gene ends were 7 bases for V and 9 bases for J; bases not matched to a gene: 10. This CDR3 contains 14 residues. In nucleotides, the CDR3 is TGTGCCAGTAAGGTGCTAGCGGGGGACCGGACGCAGTATTTT. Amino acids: CASKVLAGDRTQYF.

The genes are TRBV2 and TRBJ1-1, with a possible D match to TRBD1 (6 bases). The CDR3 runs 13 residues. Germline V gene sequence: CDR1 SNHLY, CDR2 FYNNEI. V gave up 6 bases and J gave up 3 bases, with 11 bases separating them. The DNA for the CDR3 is TGTGCCAGCAGGCTCTACAGGGACACTGAAGCTTTCTTT. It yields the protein CASRLYRDTEAFF. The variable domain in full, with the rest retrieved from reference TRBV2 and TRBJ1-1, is EPEVTQTPSHQVTQMGQEVILRCVPISNHLYFYWYRQILGQKVEFLVSFYNNEISEKSEIFDDQFSVERPDGSNFTLKIRSTKLEDSAMYFCASRLYRDTEAFFGQGTRLTVV.

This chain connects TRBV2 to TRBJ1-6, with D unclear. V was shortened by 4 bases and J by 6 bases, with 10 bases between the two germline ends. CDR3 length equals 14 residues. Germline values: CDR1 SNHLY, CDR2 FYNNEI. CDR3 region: CASSVARSNSPLHF. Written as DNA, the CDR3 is TGTGCCAGCAGTGTGGCTCGAAGTAATTCACCCCTCCACTTT.

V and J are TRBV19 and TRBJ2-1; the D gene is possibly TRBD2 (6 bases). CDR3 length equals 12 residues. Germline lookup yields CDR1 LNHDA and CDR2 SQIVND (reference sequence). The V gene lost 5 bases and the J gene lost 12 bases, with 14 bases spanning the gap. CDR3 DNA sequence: TGTGCCAGTAGTGTCGGGGGACCGACGCAGTTCTTC. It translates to CASSVGGPTQFF.

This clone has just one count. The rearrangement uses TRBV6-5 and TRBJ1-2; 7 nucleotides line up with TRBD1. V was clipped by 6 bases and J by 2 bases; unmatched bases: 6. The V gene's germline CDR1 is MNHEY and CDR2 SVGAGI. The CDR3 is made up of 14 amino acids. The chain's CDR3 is CASSPRGQNYGYTF. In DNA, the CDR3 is TGTGCCAGCAGCCCGAGGGGACAGAACTATGGCTACACCTTC.

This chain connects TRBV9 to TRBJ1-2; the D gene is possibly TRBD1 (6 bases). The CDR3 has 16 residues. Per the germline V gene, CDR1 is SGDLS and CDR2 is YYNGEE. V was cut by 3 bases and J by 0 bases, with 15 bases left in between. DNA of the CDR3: TGTGCCAGCAGCGGACTTCTGGACAGTTCTAACTATGGCTACACCTTC. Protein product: CASSGLLDSSNYGYTF.

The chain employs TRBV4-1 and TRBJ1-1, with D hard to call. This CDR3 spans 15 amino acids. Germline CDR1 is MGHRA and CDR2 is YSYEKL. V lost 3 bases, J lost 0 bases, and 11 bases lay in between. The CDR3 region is CASSQRTAVNTEAFF. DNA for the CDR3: TGCGCCAGCAGCCAGCGGACTGCCGTGAACACTGAAGCTTTCTTT.